This T cell receptor beta chain was documented in a study of a mutant IDH1 vaccine in newly diagnosed glioma. Turning to the study itself: With temozolomide cycles, or 4-6 weeks after radiotherapy alone, vaccination was started.

With respect to this clone: Its target is not known.

CDR1 and CDR2 (germline): LGHNA, YSLEER. V lost 3 bases, J lost 6 bases, and 11 bases stayed unmatched. The CDR3 has 17 amino acids. Sequenced by immunoSEQ multiplex PCR; TCRdb stores in-frame clones only, minus some. The sample shows about 53,000 clones, around 80% of them seen only once. Regarding time point: week 5, during vaccination. Vaccinated patients received 300 ug of mutant IDH1 20-mer peptide per dose, with topical imiquimod. The genes are TRBV4-3 and TRBJ1-6, with 7 bases aligning to TRBD1. The sample here was PBMCs, taken from a glioma patient whose treatment included an IDH1 peptide vaccine. This TCR came from a woman in her forties or fifties with glioma. For the CDR3, the DNA is TGCGCCAGCAGCCAGGGGAGAAAGGGGGCTTCTAATTCACCCCTCCACTTT. The encoded protein is CASSQGRKGASNSPLHF.